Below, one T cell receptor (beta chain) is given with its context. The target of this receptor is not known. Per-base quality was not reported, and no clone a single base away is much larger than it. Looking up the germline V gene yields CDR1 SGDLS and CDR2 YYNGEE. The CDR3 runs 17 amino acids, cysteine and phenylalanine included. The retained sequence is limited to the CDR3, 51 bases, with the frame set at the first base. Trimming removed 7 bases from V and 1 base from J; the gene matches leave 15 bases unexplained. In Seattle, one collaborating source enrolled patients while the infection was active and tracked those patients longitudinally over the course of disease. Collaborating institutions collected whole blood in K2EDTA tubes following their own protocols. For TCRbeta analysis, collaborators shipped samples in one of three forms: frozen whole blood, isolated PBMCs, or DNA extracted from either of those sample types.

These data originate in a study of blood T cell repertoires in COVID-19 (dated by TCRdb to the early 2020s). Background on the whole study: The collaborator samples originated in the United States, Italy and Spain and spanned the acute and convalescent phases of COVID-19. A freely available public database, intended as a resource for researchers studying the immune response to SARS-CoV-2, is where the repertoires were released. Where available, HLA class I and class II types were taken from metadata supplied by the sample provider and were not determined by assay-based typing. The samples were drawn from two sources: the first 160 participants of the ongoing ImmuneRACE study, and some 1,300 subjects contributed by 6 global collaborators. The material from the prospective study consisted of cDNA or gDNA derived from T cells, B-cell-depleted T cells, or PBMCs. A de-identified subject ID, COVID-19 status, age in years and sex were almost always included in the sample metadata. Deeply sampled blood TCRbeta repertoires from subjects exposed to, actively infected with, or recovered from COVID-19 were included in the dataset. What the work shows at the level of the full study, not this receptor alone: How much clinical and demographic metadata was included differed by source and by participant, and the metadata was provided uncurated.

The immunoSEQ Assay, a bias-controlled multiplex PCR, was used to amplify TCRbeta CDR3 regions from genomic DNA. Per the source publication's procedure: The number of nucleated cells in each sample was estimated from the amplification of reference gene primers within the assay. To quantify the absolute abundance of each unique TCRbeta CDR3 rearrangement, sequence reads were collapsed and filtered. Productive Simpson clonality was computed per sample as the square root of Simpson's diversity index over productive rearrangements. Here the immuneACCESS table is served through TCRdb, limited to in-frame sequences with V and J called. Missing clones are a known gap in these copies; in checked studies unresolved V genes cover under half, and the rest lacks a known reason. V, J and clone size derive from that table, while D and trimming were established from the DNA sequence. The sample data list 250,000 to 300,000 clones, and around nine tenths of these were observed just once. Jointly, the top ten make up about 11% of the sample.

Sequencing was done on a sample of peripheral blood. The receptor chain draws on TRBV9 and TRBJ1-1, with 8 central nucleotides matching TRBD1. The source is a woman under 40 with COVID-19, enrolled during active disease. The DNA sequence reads TGTGCCAGCTCGCGCTGGGGACAGGCGACGCCGAACACTGAAGCTTTCTTT. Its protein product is CASSRWGQATPNTEAFF. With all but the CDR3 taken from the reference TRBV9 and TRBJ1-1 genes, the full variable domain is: DSGVTQTPKHLITATGQRVTLRCSPRSGDLSVYWYQQSLDQGLQFLIQYYNGEERAKGNILERFSAQQFPDLHSELNLSSLELGDSALYFCASSRWGQATPNTEAFFGQGTRLTVV.